These 12 T cell receptor beta chains originate from one sample sequenced in a study of human T cells and chemical hapten exposure. TCRdb recomputed calls from the RACE reads with MiXCR, one row per CDR3 protein. Of 180,000 or so distinct CDR3 sequences in the sample, around 15% were seen once. This sample's time point: patch test 1, 2 weeks after DPC sensitization. Treatment meaning: therapeutic diphenylcyclopropenone sensitization with weekly scalp DPC. The sample was whole blood, taken in connection with sensitization to the hapten diphenylcyclopropenone (DPC). All receptors derive from a woman aged 30 to 39 with alopecia areata. Some clones in this sample may be carry-over from other donors' samples.

The chain joins TRBV7-9 to TRBJ2-3; D is uncertain. The germline V gene encodes CDR1 SEHNR and CDR2 FQNEAQ (reference sequence). CDR3 length equals 11 residues. V was cut by 8 bases and J by 4 bases, with 7 bases left in between. Here the CDR3 DNA reads TGTGCCAGCGCGGTGGCAGATACGCAGTATTTT. Translating gives CASAVADTQYF.

A few counts support this clonotype. V and J are TRBV24-1 and TRBJ2-3; D is undetermined. In germline, CDR1 is KGHDR, CDR2 SFDVKD. V gave up 4 bases and J gave up 0 bases, with 4 bases separating them. This CDR3 contains 13 residues. This CDR3 is CATSDSSTDTQYF. The CDR3 DNA sequence: TGTGCCACCAGTGACTCTAGCACAGATACGCAGTATTTT.

J is TRBJ2-1 and V is TRBV20-1, with 10 nucleotides matching TRBD1. The CDR3 loop spans 14 amino acids. Germline V gene lookup returns CDR1 DFQATT and CDR2 SNEGSKA (reference sequence). V dropped 6 bases and J dropped 8; count of bases not matched to a gene: 10. The CDR3 here is CSAQSGQGKDEQFF. In nucleotides, the CDR3 is TGCAGTGCACAATCGGGACAGGGGAAGGATGAGCAGTTCTTC.

The chain recombines TRBV4-3 with TRBJ2-2; D is ambiguous. Germline values: CDR1 LGHNA, CDR2 YSLEER. The length of the CDR3 is 15 residues. The germline V and J ends were trimmed by 2 bases and 7 bases, with 14 bases remaining between them. CDR3 residues: CASSQWQDDGGELFF. For the CDR3, the DNA is TGCGCCAGCAGCCAATGGCAAGATGACGGCGGGGAGCTGTTTTTT.

At least ten counts were recorded for this clonotype. The gene calls are TRBV7-3 and TRBJ2-5, with 8 bases aligning to TRBD2. The CDR3 loop spans 15 amino acids. Germline CDR1 and CDR2: SGHTA and FQGTGA. V was clipped by 3 bases and J by 5 bases; unmatched bases: 8. CDR3 DNA: TGTGCCAGCAGCTTGATAGCGGGGAGCGTCGAGACCCAGTACTTC. This gives the protein CASSLIAGSVETQYF.

The V and J genes are TRBV13 and TRBJ1-1, with D uncertain. The germline V and J ends were trimmed by 3 bases and 6 bases, with 14 bases remaining between them. The length of the CDR3 is 14 residues. CDR1 is PRHDT and CDR2 is FYEKMQ in the germline V gene (reference sequence). The CDR3 reads CASSFKGQSSEAFF. The CDR3 DNA sequence: TGTGCCAGCAGCTTTAAAGGGCAGAGTTCTGAAGCTTTCTTT.

V and J are TRBV20-1 and TRBJ1-4; D ambiguous. Germline lookup yields CDR1 DFQATT and CDR2 SNEGSKA (reference sequence). This CDR3 is 15 amino acids long. V lost 5 bases to trimming and J lost 8 bases, with 21 bases between them. For the CDR3, the DNA is TGCAGTGCTCCACCACGTTTAGCAGTCGGGGAAAAACTGTTTTTT. Translation: CSAPPRLAVGEKLFF.

As DNA, the CDR3 is TGCAGCGTCGGGACAGGCGCCAATGAGCAGTTCTTC. It yields the protein CSVGTGANEQFF. The chain couples TRBV29-1 to TRBJ2-1, with 8 bases fitting TRBD1. Germline CDR1 is SQVTM and CDR2 is ANQGSEA. The CDR3 runs 12 residues. With V trimmed by 6 bases and J by 6 bases, 4 bases remained unmatched.

This clonotype was found a few times. V gene TRBV28 combines with J gene TRBJ2-7; D not certain. With 2 bases removed from V and 7 bases from J, the gap between germline ends came to 9 bases. The V gene's germline CDR1 is MDHEN and CDR2 SYDVKM. The CDR3 sequence is 12 residues long. The CDR3 sequence is CASSLNRWEQYF. The CDR3, as DNA: TGTGCCAGCAGTTTAAATCGGTGGGAGCAGTACTTC.

This clonotype was detected a few times. This chain links TRBV2 with TRBJ2-1, with TRBD2 matching 7 bases. V lost 4 bases and J lost 8; bases outside the gene matches: 11. This CDR3 comprises 15 residues. The V gene's germline CDR1 is SNHLY and CDR2 FYNNEI. CDR3 loop: CASSGRLPGRDEQFF. The CDR3 DNA reads as TGTGCCAGCAGTGGCCGCCTTCCGGGGAGGGATGAGCAGTTCTTC.

The gene calls are TRBV4-3 and TRBJ1-5, with D uncertain. CDR3 length: 13 amino acids. From germline, CDR1 is LGHNA and CDR2 YSLEER. Trimming removed 5 bases at V and 4 bases at J, with 9 bases between. CDR3 region: CASSEATNQPQHF. CDR3 coding DNA: TGCGCCAGCAGCGAGGCAACTAATCAGCCCCAGCATTTT.

This chain connects TRBV18 to TRBJ1-2; 9 nucleotides match TRBD1. The V gene end was trimmed by 4 bases and the J gene end by 6 bases; junction bases not matched to a gene: 6. Germline V gene lookup returns CDR1 KGHSH and CDR2 LQKENI. The CDR3 extends over 14 amino acids. The CDR3 bases are TGTGCCAGCTCACTCAATACAGGGGGCAATGGCTACACCTTC. It codes for CASSLNTGGNGYTF.